Listed below are T cell receptor beta chains from one sample, sequenced in a study of cytomegalovirus exposure and HLA in healthy donors. The repertoire was sequenced with immunoSEQ multiplex PCR; TCRdb's copy has only in-frame clones and lacks some. The sample records 180,000 or so clones, roughly 76% being singletons. The sample taken for sequencing was PBMCs. These receptors originate from a woman aged 18 to 35 in good health and CMV-seropositive. The CDR3 runs from the conserved cysteine through the conserved F or W. D genes are given only for firm matches. Some rows have no size entry. The others give once, few or many, or a class for an expanded clone.

j_call | v_call | clone_size | d_call | cdr3_aa | cdr3_nt
TRBJ1-2 | TRBV11-1 | . | . | CASSSGWTDSPSYGYTF | TGTGCCAGCAGCTCCGGATGGACAGACAGTCCAAGCTATGGCTACACCTTC
TRBJ2-2 | TRBV7-2 | . | . | CASSERQGTGELFF | TGTGCCAGCAGCGAGCGTCAGGGGACCGGGGAGCTGTTTTTT
TRBJ2-5 | TRBV18 | . | TRBD1 | CASSPPSETGGIQYF | TGTGCCAGCTCACCACCGAGTGAGACAGGGGGGATCCAGTACTTC
TRBJ2-7 | TRBV6-6 | . | . | CASSYRGFRYEQYF | TGTGCCAGCAGTTACAGGGGGTTCCGCTACGAGCAGTACTTC
TRBJ2-5 | TRBV5-4 | . | TRBD2 | CASTPLAGGQETQYF | TGTGCCAGCACCCCCCTAGCGGGGGGACAAGAGACCCAGTACTTC
TRBJ1-5 | TRBV10-3 | . | . | CAISVSGSNQPQHF | TGTGCCATCAGTGTCTCAGGGAGCAATCAGCCCCAGCATTTT
TRBJ2-2 | TRBV5-1 | . | TRBD2 | CASSLVPGGPNTGELFF | TGCGCCAGCAGCTTAGTACCGGGGGGGCCTAACACCGGGGAGCTGTTTTTT
TRBJ1-2 | TRBV7-9 | . | TRBD1 | CAHDGQGSYGYTF | TGTGCTCATGATGGACAGGGGAGCTATGGCTACACCTTC
TRBJ2-1 | TRBV7-6 | once | TRBD2 | CASSLVPQRGGLSYNEQFF | TGTGCCAGCAGCTTAGTACCCCAGCGGGGTGGGTTGTCCTACAATGAGCAGTTCTTC
TRBJ2-7 | TRBV19 | . | TRBD1 | CASSVTGGNEQYF | TGTGCCAGTAGTGTGACAGGGGGAAACGAGCAGTACTTC
TRBJ2-5 | TRBV4-1 | . | . | CASSQDRETQYF | TGCGCCAGCAGCCAAGATCGTGAGACCCAGTACTTC
TRBJ2-7 | TRBV19 | once | . | CASSPGTPYEQYF | TGTGCCAGTAGTCCGGGGACACCCTACGAGCAGTACTTC
TRBJ2-3 | TRBV21-1 | . | . | CASSKEGTSGGASADTQYF | TGTGCCAGCAGCAAAGAAGGGACTAGCGGGGGGGCGAGTGCAGATACGCAGTATTTT
TRBJ2-2 | TRBV4-2 | . | TRBD2 | CASSRLAGGYVEGELFF | TGTGCCAGCAGCAGGCTAGCGGGGGGTTATGTAGAAGGGGAGCTGTTTTTT